One and the same sample provided the 16 T cell receptor beta chains below, sequenced in a study of shared clonotypes between healthy human individuals. The protocol was immunoSEQ multiplex PCR, while the TCRdb copy is restricted to in-frame clones and leaves out a portion. The top ten hold more than 0.1% of the sample, which has about 2 million clones, roughly 96% seen once. Material for sequencing was naive CD4+ T cells sorted from blood. Noted subset: CD45RA+ positively selected. These receptors were taken from a man aged 18 to 30 in good health.

This rearrangement joins TRBV11-2 to TRBJ2-1, with D possibly TRBD2 on 5 matching bases. The CDR3 covers 17 residues. V shed 5 bases and J shed 0 bases, with 17 bases lying between them. CDR1 is SGHAT and CDR2 is FQNNGV in the germline V gene. The CDR3 here is CASSPAWATSSYNEQFF. CDR3 DNA: TGTGCCAGCAGCCCTGCCTGGGCCACTAGCTCCTACAATGAGCAGTTCTTC.

As regards this clone: At one of its ends the junction is not consistent with the germline gene, which may arise from a read error. The chain couples TRBV10-3 to TRBJ2-7; 10 bases match TRBD2. This CDR3 is built from 16 residues. Germline V CDR1 and CDR2: ENHRY, SYGVKD. The CDR3 region has the DNA TGTGCCAGCAGTTACAGCGGGACTAGCGCCTCTTACGAGCAGTACTTC. Translated, it gives CASSYSGTSASYEQYF.

V and J are TRBV19 and TRBJ1-6, with D hard to call. Trimming took 3 bases from V and 5 from J, leaving 8 bases between them. This CDR3 spans 14 amino acids. Germline CDR1 and CDR2: LNHDA and SQIVND (reference sequence). The CDR3 sequence: CASSIGQNNSPLHF. In DNA, the CDR3 is TGTGCCAGTAGTATCGGGCAGAATAATTCACCCCTCCACTTT. Complete variable domain (other parts from reference TRBV19 and TRBJ1-6): DGGITQSPKYLFRKEGQNVTLSCEQNLNHDAMYWYRQDPGQGLRLIYYSQIVNDFQKGDIAEGYSVSREKKESFPLTVTSAQKNPTAFYLCASSIGQNNSPLHFGNGTRLTVT.

The rearrangement uses TRBV11-2 and TRBJ2-7; 9 nucleotides align to TRBD2. V lost 4 bases to trimming and J lost 2 bases; unmatched junction nucleotides: 3. The CDR3 is made up of 14 amino acids. Germline CDR1 SGHAT, CDR2 FQNNGV. The DNA for the CDR3 is TGTGCCAGCAGCTCCATAGCGGGAGCCTACGAGCAGTACTTC. Translation: CASSSIAGAYEQYF.

The chain joins TRBV10-1 to TRBJ2-7; TRBD1 might be the D (5 bases). V was cut by 3 bases and J by 4 bases, with 7 bases left in between. This CDR3 is built from 12 residues. The germline V gene encodes CDR1 WNHNN and CDR2 SYGVQD (reference sequence). CDR3 in amino acids: CASSEDRYEQYF. CDR3 DNA: TGCGCCAGCAGTGAAGACAGATACGAGCAGTACTTC.

The chain links TRBV14 to TRBJ1-2; 9 positions agree with TRBD1. CDR1 is SGHDN and CDR2 is FVKESK in the germline V gene. The CDR3 covers 13 residues. The trim removed 4 bases at V and 11 bases at J, leaving 8 bases unmatched. The CDR3 is CASSLGTGTMYTF. The CDR3 coding sequence is TGTGCCAGCAGCCTCGGGACAGGGACGATGTACACCTTC. Based on the CDR3 plus reference TRBV14 and TRBJ1-2, the full variable domain is EAGVTQFPSHSVIEKGQTVTLRCDPISGHDNLYWYRRVMGKEIKFLLHFVKESKQDESGMPNNRFLAERTGGTYSTLKVQPAELEDSGVYFCASSLGTGTMYTFGSGTRLTVV.

J is TRBJ2-1 and V is TRBV27; no reliable D call. V dropped 0 bases and J dropped 8 bases, with 5 bases sitting between them. The CDR3 has 12 residues. Germline loops: CDR1 MNHEY, CDR2 SMNVEV (reference sequence). Here the CDR3 reads CASSLSRHEQFF. CDR3 sequence (DNA): TGTGCCAGCAGTTTATCCCGGCATGAGCAGTTCTTC.

About this clone itself: This sample includes further DNA sequences coding for the same CDR3. The gene calls are TRBV5-1 and TRBJ2-7; TRBD1 might be the D (6 bases). Germline CDR1 reads SGHRS; CDR2 reads YFSETQ. The CDR3 length is 12 residues. The V end was cut by 3 bases, the J end by 7 bases, with 11 bases between. CDR3 bases: TGCGCCAGCAGCTCTACAGGGCCGGAGCAGTACTTC. As protein: CASSSTGPEQYF.

This clone occurred once. The J gene is TRBJ2-1, the V gene TRBV6-6, with 7 bases aligning to TRBD1. The CDR3 extends over 16 amino acids. Germline V lookup: CDR1 MNHNY, CDR2 SVGAGI (reference sequence). V shed 5 bases and J 0 bases; nucleotides not matched to a gene: 7. The CDR3 spells CASSPPGQSSYNEQFF. For the CDR3, the DNA is TGTGCCAGCAGTCCCCCGGGACAGAGCTCCTACAATGAGCAGTTCTTC.

The chain uses TRBV2 and TRBJ1-5; the match to TRBD1 covers 7 bases. The V gene's germline CDR1 is SNHLY and CDR2 FYNNEI. V lost 2 bases and J lost 6; bases outside the gene matches: 7. This CDR3 comprises 15 residues. CDR3 nucleotides: TGTGCCAGCAGTGAATCGACAGGGTTGATTCAGCCCCAGCATTTT. It translates to CASSESTGLIQPQHF.

The rearrangement links TRBV11-2 to TRBJ1-5; perhaps TRBD1 as D (6 bases). V was pared by 5 bases and J by 1 base, with 12 bases between. CDR1 is SGHAT and CDR2 is FQNNGV in the germline V gene. This CDR3 contains 15 residues. CDR3 protein: CASSPGETSNQPQHF. In nucleotides, the CDR3 is TGTGCCAGCAGCCCAGGGGAAACAAGCAATCAGCCCCAGCATTTT.

V is TRBV7-9 and J is TRBJ2-5; either TRBD1 or TRBD2 may fit D (5 bases each). The germline V and J ends were trimmed by 1 base and 4 bases, with 13 bases remaining between them. This CDR3 contains 15 residues. The germline V gene has CDR1 SEHNR and CDR2 FQNEAQ (reference sequence). The CDR3 protein is CASSLDGRGAETQYF. The CDR3 DNA sequence: TGTGCCAGCAGCTTAGATGGTCGGGGCGCAGAGACCCAGTACTTC.

The chain employs TRBV5-1 and TRBJ2-5, with D possibly TRBD2 on 5 matching bases. Trimming took 4 bases from V and 3 from J, leaving 7 bases between them. The CDR3 contains 12 residues. Per the germline V gene, CDR1 is SGHRS and CDR2 is YFSETQ. The CDR3 sequence: CASSVGEETQYF. DNA for the CDR3: TGCGCCAGCAGCGTCGGGGAAGAGACCCAGTACTTC.

The V gene is TRBV14, the J gene TRBJ2-6; D remains unclear. The germline V gene encodes CDR1 SGHDN and CDR2 FVKESK. V was clipped by 4 bases and J by 0 bases, with 10 bases between them. The CDR3 spans 16 residues. The CDR3 DNA reads as TGTGCCAGCAGCCGGCAGGTCGGCTCTGGGGCCAACGTCCTGACTTTC. Translated, it gives CASSRQVGSGANVLTF.

This chain links TRBV6-1 with TRBJ1-4; tentative D call: TRBD1 (6 bases). This CDR3 contains 13 residues. The V end was cut by 7 bases, the J end by 8 bases, with 14 bases between. Germline assignment: CDR1 MNHNS and CDR2 SASEGT. For the CDR3, the DNA is TGTGCCAGCAAGGGGGGGCTTCAGGAAAAACTGTTTTTT. Translating gives CASKGGLQEKLFF.

The chain joins TRBV19 to TRBJ2-7; D may be TRBD2 (6 bases). CDR3 length equals 12 residues. The germline V and J ends were trimmed by 5 bases and 6 bases, with 11 bases remaining between them. From germline, CDR1 is LNHDA and CDR2 SQIVND (reference sequence). The CDR3 DNA follows: TGTGCCAGTAGTGTGAGGGGAGGCGAGCAGTACTTC. Protein product: CASSVRGGEQYF.